The 2 T cell receptor beta chains presented below share a single source sample, sequenced in a study of glioma-infiltrating T cells after dendritic cell vaccination. This table comes from immunoSEQ multiplex PCR, and its TCRdb copy is limited to in-frame clones, with some not included. This sample has tens of thousands of clones, with approximately 84% found just once. The source material was blood, sampled before dendritic cell vaccination. These receptors were taken from a human donor with glioblastoma.

CDR3 region: CARCRDRALIPGNTIYF. CDR3 bases: TGCGCCAGATGCCGGGACAGGGCCTTAATCCCCGGAAACACCATATATTTT. V usage is TRBV23-1 and J usage is TRBJ1-3; 9 bases are a match to TRBD1. TRBV23-1 is reported as an ORF; its role is uncertain. V was clipped by 9 bases and J by 4 bases; unmatched bases: 16. The CDR3 has 17 amino acids.

The chain carries TRBV5-1 and TRBJ1-4; 8 bases line up with TRBD1. The CDR3 covers 15 residues. Trimming cost V 4 bases and J 7 bases; bases outside gene matches: 9. Germline CDR1 is SGHRS and CDR2 is YFSETQ. CDR3 sequence: CASSPTGTGTEKLFF. For the CDR3, the DNA is TGCGCCAGCAGCCCAACCGGGACAGGAACTGAAAAACTGTTTTTT.